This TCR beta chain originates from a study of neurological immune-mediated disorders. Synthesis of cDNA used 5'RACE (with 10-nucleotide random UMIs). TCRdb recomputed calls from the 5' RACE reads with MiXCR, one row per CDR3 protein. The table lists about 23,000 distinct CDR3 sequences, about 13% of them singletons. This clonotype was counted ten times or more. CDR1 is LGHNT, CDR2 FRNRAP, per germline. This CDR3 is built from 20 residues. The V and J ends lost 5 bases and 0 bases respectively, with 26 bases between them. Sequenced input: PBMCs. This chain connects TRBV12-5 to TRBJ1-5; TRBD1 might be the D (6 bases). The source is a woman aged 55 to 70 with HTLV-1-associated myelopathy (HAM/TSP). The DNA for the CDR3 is TGTGCTAGTGGTAAAGAACAGGGTCGAGGGGTCGAACATAGCAATCAGCCCCAGCATTTT. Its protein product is CASGKEQGRGVEHSNQPQHF.